These 15 T cell receptor beta chains were all obtained from the same sample, sequenced in a study of T-cell reconstitution after alpha-beta-depleted transplantation in children. TCRbeta library construction was performed incorporating unique molecular identifiers. Using its own MiXCR run on the PCR reads, TCRdb lists one record per CDR3 protein. There are 600,000 to 700,000 distinct CDR3 sequences in the sample; around 12% occur only once, and around 0.79% lies in the top ten. The source was PBMCs, collected before TCRalphabeta/CD19-depleted stem cell transplant. Source of these receptors: a girl aged 2-10 years with congenital amegakaryocytic thrombocytopenia, due to receive a stem cell transplant.

The chain has TRBV20-1 and TRBJ1-2; D is uncertain. This CDR3 spans 16 amino acids. CDR1 is DFQATT and CDR2 is SNEGSKA in the germline V gene (reference sequence). Trimming removed 3 bases at V and 5 bases at J, with 22 bases between. The DNA of the CDR3 is TGCAGTGCTAGGAATAGGGATGTACCGAAGGAGTATGGCTACACCTTC. Its protein is CSARNRDVPKEYGYTF.

The chain recombines TRBV7-9 with TRBJ2-1; 8 bases map to TRBD2. The ends lost 3 bases at V and 8 bases at J; junction bases unmatched: 3. The CDR3 loop spans 13 amino acids. CDR1 and CDR2 (germline): SEHNR, FQNEAQ (reference sequence). The CDR3 bases are TGTGCCAGCAGCTTTGAGCGGGAGTATGAGCAGTTCTTC. Protein: CASSFEREYEQFF.

This clonotype was observed many times. The V call is TRBV5-1, the J call TRBJ2-1; no definite D call. With 4 bases removed from V and 6 bases from J, the gap between germline ends came to 11 bases. This CDR3 has 13 amino acids. Germline CDR1 SGHRS, CDR2 YFSETQ. The CDR3 sequence is CASSHPQLNEQFF. For the CDR3, the DNA is TGCGCCAGCAGCCACCCCCAACTCAATGAGCAGTTCTTC. Full variable domain (missing parts from reference TRBV5-1 and TRBJ2-1): KAGVTQTPRYLIKTRGQQVTLSCSPISGHRSVSWYQQTPGQGLQFLFEYFSETQRNKGNFPGRFSGRQFSNSRSEMNVSTLELGDSALYLCASSHPQLNEQFFGPGTRLTVL.

In its sample, this clonotype was seen many times. V usage is TRBV27 and J usage is TRBJ2-7; 7 bases match TRBD1. The CDR3 contains 13 residues. The germline V gene encodes CDR1 MNHEY and CDR2 SMNVEV (reference sequence). V gave up 9 bases and J gave up 4 bases; unmatched junction bases: 9. CDR3 amino acids: CASSRQGWYEQYF. CDR3 sequence (DNA): TGTGCCAGTTCCCGACAGGGCTGGTACGAGCAGTACTTC.

The V and J genes are TRBV11-2 and TRBJ2-7; tentatively, D is TRBD2 (5 bases). There are 12 residues in the CDR3. The ends were cut back, 5 bases at V and 9 bases at J, with 14 bases in the middle. Germline values: CDR1 SGHAT, CDR2 FQNNGV. Here the CDR3 reads CASSPTSSGQYF. Here the CDR3 DNA reads TGTGCCAGCAGCCCGACCTCAAGCGGGCAGTACTTC. Based on the CDR3 plus reference TRBV11-2 and TRBJ2-7, the full variable domain is EAGVAQSPRYKIIEKRQSVAFWCNPISGHATLYWYQQILGQGPKLLIQFQNNGVVDDSQLPKDRFSAERLKGVDSTLKIQPAKLEDSAVYLCASSPTSSGQYFGPGTRLTVT.

This clonotype was observed at least ten times. The V call is TRBV30, the J call TRBJ2-1, with 11 bases matching TRBD2. After removal of 8 bases from V and 4 bases from J, the junction contained 4 bases not matched to a gene. Germline values: CDR1 GTSNPN, CDR2 SVGIG (reference sequence). The CDR3 consists of 13 residues. CDR3 protein: CAHGTSGYNEQFF. For the CDR3, the DNA is TGTGCCCACGGGACTAGCGGATACAATGAGCAGTTCTTC.

This clonotype came up a few times. This chain uses TRBV15 with TRBJ2-1; 12 nucleotides match TRBD2. This CDR3 region has 15 residues. In germline, CDR1 is LNHNV, CDR2 YYDKDF (reference sequence). V dropped 0 bases and J dropped 7; count of bases not matched to a gene: 1. CDR3 loop: CATSRDLAGGNEQFF. CDR3 DNA sequence: TGTGCCACCAGCAGAGATCTAGCGGGAGGGAATGAGCAGTTCTTC.

In nucleotides, the CDR3 is TGTGCCAGCAGGCTAATGGACACAGGGGGCCAAGAGACCCAGTACTTC. It is translated as CASRLMDTGGQETQYF. The chain has TRBV6-1 and TRBJ2-5, with TRBD1 matching 8 bases. With 6 bases clipped from V and 1 base from J, the junction kept 10 bases outside the gene matches. Per the germline V gene, CDR1 is MNHNS and CDR2 is SASEGT. The CDR3 spans 16 residues.

This chain joins TRBV4-2 and TRBJ1-2; D is ambiguous. The CDR3 extends over 16 amino acids. With 0 bases removed from V and 5 bases from J, the gap between germline ends came to 16 bases. Looked up from germline, CDR1 is LGHNA and CDR2 is YNFKEQ. The CDR3 sequence: CASSQEGERPVYGYTF. CDR3 nucleotides: TGTGCCAGCAGCCAAGAAGGAGAACGGCCCGTATATGGCTACACCTTC.

This clonotype appeared a few times. The chain couples TRBV20-1 to TRBJ2-1; 9 bases are shared with TRBD2. This CDR3 is built from 18 residues. J gave up 5 bases and V 1 base, and 15 bases lay outside the gene matches. Germline assignment: CDR1 DFQATT and CDR2 SNEGSKA (reference sequence). CDR3 sequence reads: CSARAPPPLAGLNNEQFF. The DNA of the CDR3 is TGCAGTGCTAGAGCTCCGCCCCCCCTAGCGGGACTAAACAATGAGCAGTTCTTC.

This clonotype was seen repeatedly, ten times or more. This sequence joins TRBV5-1 and TRBJ2-1; 13 nucleotides agree with TRBD2. V dropped 4 bases and J dropped 6; count of bases not matched to a gene: 4. This CDR3 contains 15 residues. The V gene's germline CDR1 is SGHRS and CDR2 YFSETQ. The CDR3 region is CASSTGLAGLNEQFF. For the CDR3, the DNA is TGCGCCAGCAGCACGGGACTAGCGGGACTCAATGAGCAGTTCTTC.

On this clonotype itself: This sequence may be a read error, since a much larger clone differs from it by one base. The chain joins TRBV7-2 to TRBJ2-7; D is tentatively TRBD1 or TRBD2 (6 bases each). Germline-derived CDR1 and CDR2 are SGHTA and FQGNSA. V was clipped by 5 bases and J by 2 bases, with 19 bases between them. The CDR3 totals 16 residues. In DNA, the CDR3 is TGTGCCAGCAGCCCCCAGGGCGGGACATTTACCTACGAGCAGTACTTC. Its protein product is CASSPQGGTFTYEQYF.

V and J are TRBV28 and TRBJ2-1, with D maybe TRBD2 (7 bases). Trimming took off 5 bases at V and 1 base at J, with 21 bases between the two ends. CDR1 is MDHEN and CDR2 is SYDVKM in the germline V gene. This CDR3 spans 18 amino acids. CDR3 in amino acids: CASSGRGWGEWSYNEQFF. CDR3 DNA: TGTGCCAGCAGTGGGAGGGGGTGGGGAGAGTGGTCCTACAATGAGCAGTTCTTC.

J is TRBJ2-7 and V is TRBV3-1; D remains unclear. The CDR3 extends over 16 amino acids. Per germline, CDR1 LGHDT and CDR2 YNNKEL (reference sequence). V shed 3 bases and J shed 2 bases, with 17 bases lying between them. The CDR3 protein is CASSHPGFGSPYEQYF. In nucleotides, the CDR3 is TGTGCCAGCAGCCACCCCGGTTTTGGCTCCCCCTACGAGCAGTACTTC.

This clonotype was detected a few times. CDR3 sequence (DNA): TGCGCCAGCAGCCTCCCAGGACGGGGGATGAACACTGAAGCTTTCTTT. The encoded protein is CASSLPGRGMNTEAFF. The V call is TRBV4-1, the J call TRBJ1-1, with D tentatively TRBD1 (5 bases). Looked up from germline, CDR1 is MGHRA and CDR2 is YSYEKL. V was clipped by 4 bases and J by 0 bases, with 15 bases between them. This CDR3 is built from 16 residues.